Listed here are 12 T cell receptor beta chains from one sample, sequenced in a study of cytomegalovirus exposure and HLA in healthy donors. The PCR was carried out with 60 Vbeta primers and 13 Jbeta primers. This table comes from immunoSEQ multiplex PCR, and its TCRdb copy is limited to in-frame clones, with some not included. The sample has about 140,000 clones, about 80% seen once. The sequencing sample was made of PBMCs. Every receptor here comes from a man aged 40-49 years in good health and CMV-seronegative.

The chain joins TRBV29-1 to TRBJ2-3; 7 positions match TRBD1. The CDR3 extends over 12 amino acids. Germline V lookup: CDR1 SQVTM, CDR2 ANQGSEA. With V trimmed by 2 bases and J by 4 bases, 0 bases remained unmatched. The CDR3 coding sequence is TGCAGCGTTGAACAGGGGGCAGATACGCAGTATTTT. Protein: CSVEQGADTQYF.

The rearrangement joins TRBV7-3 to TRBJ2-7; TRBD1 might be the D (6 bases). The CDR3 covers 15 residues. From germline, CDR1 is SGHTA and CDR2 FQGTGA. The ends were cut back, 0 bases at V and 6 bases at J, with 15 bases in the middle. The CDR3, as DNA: TGTGCCAGCAGCTTAACAGGGGGAGAAAGGTCCGAGCAGTACTTC. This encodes CASSLTGGERSEQYF.

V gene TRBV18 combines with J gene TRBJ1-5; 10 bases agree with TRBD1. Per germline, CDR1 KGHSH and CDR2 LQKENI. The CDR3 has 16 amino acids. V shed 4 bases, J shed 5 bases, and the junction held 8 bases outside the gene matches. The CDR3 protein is CASSLPQGTGDQPQHF. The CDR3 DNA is TGTGCCAGCTCACTACCACAGGGGACAGGGGATCAGCCCCAGCATTTT.

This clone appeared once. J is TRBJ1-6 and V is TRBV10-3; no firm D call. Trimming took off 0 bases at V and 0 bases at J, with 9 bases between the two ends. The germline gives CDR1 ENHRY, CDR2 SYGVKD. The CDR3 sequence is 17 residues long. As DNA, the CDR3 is TGTGCCATCAGTGAGTCGAAGAGGAGCTCCTATAATTCACCCCTCCACTTT. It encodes CAISESKRSSYNSPLHF.

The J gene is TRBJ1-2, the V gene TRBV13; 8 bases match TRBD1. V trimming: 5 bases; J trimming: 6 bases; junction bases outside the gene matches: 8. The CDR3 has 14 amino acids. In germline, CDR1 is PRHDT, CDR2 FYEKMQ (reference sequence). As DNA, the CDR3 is TGTGCCAGCAGCATCGGGACAGGATTGAATGGCTACACCTTC. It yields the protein CASSIGTGLNGYTF.

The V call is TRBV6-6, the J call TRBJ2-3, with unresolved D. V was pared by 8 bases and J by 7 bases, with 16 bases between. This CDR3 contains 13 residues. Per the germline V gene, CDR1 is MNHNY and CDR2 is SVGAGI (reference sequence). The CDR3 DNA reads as TGTGCCAGCTGTGGAACAGTATCGTATACGCAGTATTTT. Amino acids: CASCGTVSYTQYF.

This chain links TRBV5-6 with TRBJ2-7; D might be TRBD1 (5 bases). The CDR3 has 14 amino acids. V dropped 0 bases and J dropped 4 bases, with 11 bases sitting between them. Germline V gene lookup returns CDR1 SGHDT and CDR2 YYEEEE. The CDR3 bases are TGTGCCAGCAGCTTGGGGCAGGGCTTATACGAGCAGTACTTC. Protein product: CASSLGQGLYEQYF.

Here the CDR3 reads CASSPRTGGVDGANVLTF. CDR3 sequence (DNA): TGCGCCAGCAGCCCTAGGACAGGGGGCGTAGATGGGGCCAACGTCCTGACTTTC. The chain recombines TRBV5-1 with TRBJ2-6; TRBD1 agrees at 11 bases. Germline-derived CDR1 and CDR2 are SGHRS and YFSETQ. V lost 4 bases and J lost 3; bases outside the gene matches: 9. This CDR3 region has 18 residues.

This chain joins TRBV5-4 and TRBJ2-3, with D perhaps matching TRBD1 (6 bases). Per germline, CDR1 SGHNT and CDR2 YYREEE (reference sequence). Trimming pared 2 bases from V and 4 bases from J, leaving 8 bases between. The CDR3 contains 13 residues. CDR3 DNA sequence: TGTGCCAGCAGCTTACAGGGTCCAGATACGCAGTATTTT. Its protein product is CASSLQGPDTQYF.

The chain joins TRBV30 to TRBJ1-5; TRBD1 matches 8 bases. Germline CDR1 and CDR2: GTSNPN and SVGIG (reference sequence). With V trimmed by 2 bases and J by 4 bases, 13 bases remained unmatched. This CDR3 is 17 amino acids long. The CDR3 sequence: CAWSPFQTGQGNQPQHF. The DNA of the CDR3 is TGTGCCTGGAGTCCTTTCCAAACCGGACAGGGTAATCAGCCCCAGCATTTT. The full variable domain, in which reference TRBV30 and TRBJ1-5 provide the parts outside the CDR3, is SQTIHQWPATLVQPVGSPLSLECTVEGTSNPNLYWYRQAAGRGLQLLFYSVGIGQISSEVPQNLSASRPQDRQFILSSKKLLLSDSGFYLCAWSPFQTGQGNQPQHFGDGTRLSIL.

The CDR3 loop reads CASSLGPGNTEAFF. The CDR3 bases are TGTGCCAGCAGCTTAGGTCCAGGGAACACTGAAGCTTTCTTT. The chain recombines TRBV7-9 with TRBJ1-1; D gene uncertain. Deletions cut 1 base from V and 1 base from J, with 7 bases between. The CDR3 contains 14 residues. In germline, CDR1 is SEHNR, CDR2 FQNEAQ (reference sequence).

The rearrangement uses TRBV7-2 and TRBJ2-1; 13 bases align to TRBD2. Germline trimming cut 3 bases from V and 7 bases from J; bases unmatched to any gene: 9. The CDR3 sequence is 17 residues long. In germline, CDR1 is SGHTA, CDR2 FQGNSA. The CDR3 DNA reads TGTGCCAGCAGCTTCGGACTAGCGGGGGACGTAAGGAATGAGCAGTTCTTC. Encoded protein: CASSFGLAGDVRNEQFF. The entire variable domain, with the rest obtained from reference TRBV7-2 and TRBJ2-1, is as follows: GAGVSQSPSNKVTEKGKDVELRCDPISGHTALYWYRQSLGQGLEFLIYFQGNSAPDKSGLPSDRFSAERTGGSVSTLTIQRTQQEDSAVYLCASSFGLAGDVRNEQFFGPGTRLTVL.